The T cell receptor beta chain described here comes from a study of cytomegalovirus exposure and HLA in healthy donors. Turning to the study itself: About 85 million unique TCRs from HLA-typed donors were held in an early release of data.

Study-level results: The presence/absence work took it that sequencing depth was about the same across donors.

CDR1 and CDR2 from the germline V gene are SNHLY and FYNNEI. Trimming removed 8 bases from V and 5 bases from J, with 12 bases in between. The CDR3 consists of 12 residues. In regard to this clone: Its antigen is currently unknown.

The PCR made use of 60 Vbeta and 13 Jbeta primers. Clones were read by immunoSEQ multiplex PCR, and TCRdb kept only the in-frame ones, dropping some. Of 200,000 to 300,000 clones detected, approximately 85% appear once; the ten largest clones hold approximately 2%. The rearrangement links TRBV2 to TRBJ2-5, with D perhaps matching TRBD1 (6 bases). The sequenced sample consisted of PBMCs. The receptor was derived from a woman between 35 and 50 years old in good health and CMV-seropositive. The DNA for the CDR3 is TGTGCCAGCGGGCAGGGGTGGGAGACCCAGTACTTC. It codes for CASGQGWETQYF.